The present T cell receptor (beta chain) was sequenced within a study of identical twins. Using its own MiXCR run on the 5' RACE reads, TCRdb lists one record per CDR3 protein. The top ten clones hold more than 2.5% of a sample with 570,000 or so distinct CDR3 sequences, around a tenth of them seen once. Healthy Caucasians supplied all donations. As to this clonotype: Sequence at one end of the junction differs from germline and may be a read error.

Germline CDR1 is SNHLY and CDR2 is FYNNEI. CDR3 length: 13 residues. These data were also filed under a second study, of yellow fever vaccine responses in identical twins.

Sequenced sample: PBMCs. The chain employs TRBV2 and TRBJ2-5; no definite D call. This sequence originates from a woman between 18 and 29 years old in good health. The CDR3 coding sequence is TGTGACAGCAGTAAGGGCGCCGGCGGGACCCAGTACTTC. This encodes CDSSKGAGGTQYF.